This passage covers 22 T cell receptor beta chains from one sample sequenced in a study of blood T cell repertoires in COVID-19. Assay used: immunoSEQ multiplex PCR; TCRdb lists only in-frame clones, some missing. The sample consists of 150,000 to 200,000 clones, about 81% of them appearing once. Material for sequencing was peripheral blood. Every receptor here comes from a woman of 80 years or more with COVID-19, enrolled during active disease.

V gene TRBV27 combines with J gene TRBJ2-7, with TRBD2 matching 9 bases. The CDR3 has 15 amino acids. CDR1 and CDR2 from the germline V gene are MNHEY and SMNVEV (reference sequence). V was pared by 2 bases and J by 2 bases, with 4 bases of the junction left unmatched. CDR3 sequence: CASSLMAGGPYEQYF. Here the CDR3 DNA reads TGTGCCAGCAGTTTAATGGCGGGAGGGCCCTACGAGCAGTACTTC.

This chain connects TRBV10-2 to TRBJ1-1; D uncertain. Per germline, CDR1 WSHSY and CDR2 SAAADI. Trimming took 0 bases from V and 2 from J, leaving 10 bases between them. The CDR3 is made up of 15 amino acids. CDR3 DNA sequence: TGCGCCAGCAGTGAGTCGGCAGGTACTAACACTGAAGCTTTCTTT. It is translated as CASSESAGTNTEAFF.

The rearrangement uses TRBV28 and TRBJ2-2; 8 positions agree with TRBD1. The CDR3 spans 16 residues. Germline CDR1 reads MDHEN; CDR2 reads SYDVKM. V trimming: 5 bases; J trimming: 6 bases; junction bases outside the gene matches: 11. CDR3 DNA sequence: TGTGCCAGCAGTGTTTTAGGACAGGGAACCTCCGGGGAGCTGTTTTTT. This encodes CASSVLGQGTSGELFF.

The chain carries TRBV9 and TRBJ2-1, with TRBD2 matching over 7 bases. The CDR3 loop spans 15 amino acids. J gave up 8 bases and V 0 bases, and 8 bases lay outside the gene matches. The V gene's germline CDR1 is SGDLS and CDR2 YYNGEE. The CDR3 DNA is TGTGCCAGCAGCGTAGACGGGGGGAATTCCTATGAGCAGTTCTTC. Its protein is CASSVDGGNSYEQFF. Full variable domain (rest looked up from reference TRBV9 and TRBJ2-1): DSGVTQTPKHLITATGQRVTLRCSPRSGDLSVYWYQQSLDQGLQFLIQYYNGEERAKGNILERFSAQQFPDLHSELNLSSLELGDSALYFCASSVDGGNSYEQFFGPGTRLTVL.

The CDR3 loop reads CASSPPLGEGKTQYF. CDR3 DNA: TGTGCCAGCTCACCACCTCTCGGGGAAGGGAAGACCCAGTACTTC. The chain joins TRBV18 to TRBJ2-5, with a tentative D call TRBD2 (5 bases). From germline, CDR1 is KGHSH and CDR2 LQKENI. Trimming cost V 0 bases and J 6 bases, with 14 bases left between them. This CDR3 has 15 amino acids. Complete variable domain (other parts from reference TRBV18 and TRBJ2-5): NAGVMQNPRHLVRRRGQEARLRCSPMKGHSHVYWYRQLPEEGLKFMVYLQKENIIDESGMPKERFSAEFPKEGPSILRIQQVVRGDSAAYFCASSPPLGEGKTQYFGPGTRLLVL.

The rearrangement joins TRBV5-1 to TRBJ2-3, with 10 positions matching TRBD1. The V segment lost 1 base and the J segment 4 bases; nucleotides outside the gene matches: 6. The germline V gene has CDR1 SGHRS and CDR2 YFSETQ. The CDR3 sequence is 16 residues long. CDR3 region: CASSLSGQGIADTQYF. In nucleotides, the CDR3 is TGCGCCAGCAGCTTGTCGGGACAGGGGATCGCAGATACGCAGTATTTT.

The chain combines TRBV12-5 with TRBJ2-7; 7 bases align to TRBD1. V shed 1 base, J shed 3 bases, and the junction held 0 bases outside the gene matches. The germline V gene encodes CDR1 LGHNT and CDR2 FRNRAP. CDR3 length: 13 amino acids. The DNA for the CDR3 is TGTGCTAGTGGTTTGGACAGGGGCTACGAGCAGTACTTC. Encoded protein: CASGLDRGYEQYF.

This clone was seen a few times. This chain connects TRBV3-1 (or the pseudogene TRBV3-2) to TRBJ1-4; 9 bases map to TRBD1. This CDR3 is 16 amino acids long. The germline V gene has CDR1 LGHDT and CDR2 YNNKEL (reference sequence). Trimming cost V 4 bases and J 7 bases; bases outside gene matches: 10. The CDR3 is CASSPSPGTGSEKLFF. The CDR3 DNA reads TGTGCCAGCAGCCCATCTCCCGGGACAGGGTCTGAAAAACTGTTTTTT.

This rearrangement joins TRBV24-1 to TRBJ2-3, with D perhaps matching TRBD1 (6 bases). This CDR3 has 16 residues. V shed 7 bases and J shed 0 bases, with 16 bases lying between them. Germline loops: CDR1 KGHDR, CDR2 SFDVKD. CDR3 DNA: TGTGCCACCAGCCCCCAAGGGACACTTAGCACAGATACGCAGTATTTT. It yields the protein CATSPQGTLSTDTQYF.

V gene TRBV3-1 (or the pseudogene TRBV3-2) combines with J gene TRBJ2-2; TRBD2 matches 10 bases. Germline-derived CDR1 and CDR2 are LGHDT and YNNKEL (reference sequence). The trim removed 4 bases at V and 7 bases at J, leaving 9 bases unmatched. The CDR3 contains 16 residues. This CDR3 is CASSPELAGSIGELFF. The DNA of the CDR3 is TGTGCCAGCAGCCCAGAACTAGCGGGAAGTATCGGGGAGCTGTTTTTT.

This clone has only a few counts. The chain joins TRBV28 to TRBJ1-4, with D perhaps matching TRBD1 (6 bases). CDR1 is MDHEN, CDR2 SYDVKM, per germline. CDR3 length: 14 residues. With 6 bases removed from V and 5 bases from J, the gap between germline ends came to 13 bases. The CDR3 coding sequence is TGTGCCAGCAGCCTTCAGGGGTCGAATGAAAAACTGTTTTTT. Its translation is CASSLQGSNEKLFF.

This clone was observed a handful of times. The genes are TRBV18 and TRBJ2-2; D is possibly TRBD2 (5 bases). Germline V gene data show CDR1 as KGHSH and CDR2 as LQKENI. The CDR3 consists of 14 residues. V lost 8 bases and J lost 0, with 10 bases in between. The CDR3 region is CASPEGANTGELFF. The CDR3, as DNA: TGTGCCAGCCCAGAGGGTGCGAACACCGGGGAGCTGTTTTTT.

The V gene is TRBV3-1 (or the pseudogene TRBV3-2), the J gene TRBJ2-5; D might be TRBD2 (6 bases). The CDR3 has 14 amino acids. With 0 bases removed from V and 5 bases from J, the gap between germline ends came to 10 bases. CDR1 is LGHDT and CDR2 is YNNKEL in the germline V gene (reference sequence). CDR3 in DNA: TGTGCCAGCAGCCAAGATTGGGGGAGGGAGACCCAGTACTTC. Translating it yields CASSQDWGRETQYF.

The J gene is TRBJ2-7, the V gene TRBV28; 7 bases are a match to TRBD1. The CDR3 is 15 residues long. V shed 5 bases and J 3 bases; nucleotides not matched to a gene: 10. From germline, CDR1 is MDHEN and CDR2 SYDVKM. The CDR3 region has the DNA TGTGCCAGCAGTCCCCCATGGACAGGTGACTACGAGCAGTACTTC. Translated, it gives CASSPPWTGDYEQYF. Filled out from reference TRBV28 and TRBJ2-7, the complete variable domain reads DVKVTQSSRYLVKRTGEKVFLECVQDMDHENMFWYRQDPGLGLRLIYFSYDVKMKEKGDIPEGYSVSREKKERFSLILESASTNQTSMYLCASSPPWTGDYEQYFGPGTRLTVT.

This chain connects TRBV6-6 to TRBJ1-1; a weak D match, TRBD1 (5 bases). The CDR3 is made up of 16 amino acids. Trimming removed 5 bases at V and 5 bases at J, with 21 bases between. CDR1 is MNHNY and CDR2 is SVGAGI in the germline V gene (reference sequence). The CDR3 protein is CASSMGGVSGKTEAFF. The CDR3, as DNA: TGTGCCAGCAGTATGGGGGGGGTCTCGGGGAAGACTGAAGCTTTCTTT.

The chain combines TRBV27 with TRBJ1-2, with D possibly matching TRBD1 (5 bases). V lost 6 bases, J lost 6 bases, and 14 bases lay in between. Germline CDR1 MNHEY, CDR2 SMNVEV (reference sequence). CDR3 length: 13 residues. CDR3 sequence reads: CASRYWGGDGYTF. CDR3 nucleotides: TGTGCCAGCAGATACTGGGGGGGAGATGGCTACACCTTC.

The gene calls are TRBV11-3 and TRBJ2-7, with 8 nucleotides matching TRBD1. The CDR3 runs to 16 residues. Germline CDR1 reads SGHNT; CDR2 reads YENEEA. J lost 0 bases, V lost 5 bases, and 9 bases had no gene match. For the CDR3, the DNA is TGTGCCAGCAGCGCCCCGACAGGGGTGAGCTCCTACGAGCAGTACTTC. Translated: CASSAPTGVSSYEQYF.

The rearrangement links TRBV3-1 (or the pseudogene TRBV3-2) to TRBJ1-2; D might be TRBD1 (6 bases). Germline V gene data show CDR1 as LGHDT and CDR2 as YNNKEL (reference sequence). The CDR3 totals 16 residues. Trimming removed 2 bases from V and 4 bases from J, with 17 bases in between. The CDR3 DNA sequence: TGTGCCAGCAGCCAATCATACCGGGACACCCTCTATGGCTACACCTTC. This gives the protein CASSQSYRDTLYGYTF.

This clone appeared a single time. The chain carries TRBV19 and TRBJ1-4; 7 bases are shared with TRBD1. The CDR3 covers 14 residues. V lost 6 bases, J lost 7 bases, and 8 bases stayed unmatched. Germline V CDR1 and CDR2: LNHDA, SQIVND (reference sequence). The CDR3 DNA follows: TGTGCCAGTAGATCACAGGGGATTGGTGAAAAACTGTTTTTT. Protein sequence: CASRSQGIGEKLFF. The complete variable domain, with remaining parts taken from reference TRBV19 and TRBJ1-4, reads DGGITQSPKYLFRKEGQNVTLSCEQNLNHDAMYWYRQDPGQGLRLIYYSQIVNDFQKGDIAEGYSVSREKKESFPLTVTSAQKNPTAFYLCASRSQGIGEKLFFGSGTQLSVL.

The chain joins TRBV5-1 to TRBJ2-7; D gene ambiguous. Trimming removed 1 base at V and 5 bases at J, with 4 bases between. This CDR3 has 11 amino acids. Germline V gene data show CDR1 as SGHRS and CDR2 as YFSETQ. The CDR3 spells CASSLRDEQYF. In nucleotides, the CDR3 is TGCGCCAGCAGCTTGAGAGACGAGCAGTACTTC. The full variable domain, completed using reference TRBV5-1 and TRBJ2-7, is KAGVTQTPRYLIKTRGQQVTLSCSPISGHRSVSWYQQTPGQGLQFLFEYFSETQRNKGNFPGRFSGRQFSNSRSEMNVSTLELGDSALYLCASSLRDEQYFGPGTRLTVT.

The chain has TRBV28 and TRBJ1-1; no clear D. This CDR3 region has 13 residues. The V gene lost 8 bases and the J gene lost 2 bases, with 12 bases spanning the gap. The V gene's germline CDR1 is MDHEN and CDR2 SYDVKM. CDR3 amino acids: CASPNQANTEAFF. CDR3 nucleotide sequence: TGTGCCAGCCCGAATCAGGCCAACACTGAAGCTTTCTTT.

J is TRBJ1-4 and V is TRBV28; TRBD1 matches at 7 bases. V lost 6 bases, J lost 3 bases, and 10 bases stayed unmatched. The CDR3 is 16 residues long. Germline values: CDR1 MDHEN, CDR2 SYDVKM. CDR3 DNA: TGTGCCAGCAGCCCAGGGGGACTGCAGGCTAATGAAAAACTGTTTTTT. Translation gives CASSPGGLQANEKLFF.